This is a list of T cell receptor beta chains from one sample in a study of human T cells and chemical hapten exposure. Each CDR3 protein gets one entry after TCRdb re-called the RACE reads with MiXCR. Of about 79,000 distinct CDR3 sequences in the sample, roughly 8.6% were seen once. Sequencing was done on a sample of whole blood. The receptors here all came from a male donor in good health. Some clones in this sample may be carry-over from other donors' samples. Each CDR3 is given with its conserved first and last residue. The order of the fields is D gene, J gene, clone size, V gene, CDR3 protein, CDR3 DNA. A D gene is named only where the DNA matches it firmly. Where a row states a size, it is once, few, many or the class of an expanded clone; other rows omit it.

NA,TRBJ1-1,NA,TRBV9,CASSLAGTGGTEAFF,TGTGCCAGCAGCTTAGCAGGTACCGGGGGCACTGAAGCTTTCTTT
NA,TRBJ1-5,many,TRBV7-2,CASSTQADQPQHF,TGTGCCAGCAGCACCCAAGCAGATCAGCCCCAGCATTTT
TRBD2,TRBJ2-7,few,TRBV6-6,CASSPPGGSYEQYF,TGTGCCAGCAGTCCTCCGGGAGGGTCCTACGAGCAGTACTTC
TRBD2,TRBJ2-2,NA,TRBV6-1,CASSELAGGELFF,TGTGCCAGCAGTGAACTAGCGGGCGGGGAGCTGTTTTTT
TRBD1,TRBJ1-1,NA,TRBV29-1,CSVVGQGATEAFF,TGCAGCGTCGTGGGACAGGGGGCCACTGAAGCTTTCTTT
NA,TRBJ1-6,few,TRBV6-6,CASSYYRDNSPLHF,TGTGCCAGCAGTTACTACCGGGATAATTCACCCCTCCACTTT
NA,TRBJ2-7,few,TRBV30,CAWSVFLDGPYEQYF,TGTGCCTGGAGTGTGTTCCTTGACGGACCCTACGAGCAGTACTTC
NA,TRBJ2-3,NA,TRBV5-1,CASSLVSTDTQYF,TGCGCCAGCAGCTTGGTTAGCACAGATACGCAGTATTTT
NA,TRBJ1-4,many,TRBV20-1,CSASSRGGPGNEKLFF,TGCAGTGCTAGTTCCCGTGGGGGGCCGGGGAATGAAAAACTGTTTTTT
TRBD1,TRBJ2-1,few,TRBV12-3/TRBV12-4,CASSLATGINEQFF,TGTGCCAGCAGTTTAGCGACAGGGATTAATGAGCAGTTCTTC
NA,TRBJ1-2,NA,TRBV6-6,CASSPRSYGYTF,TGTGCCAGCAGTCCGCGGAGCTATGGCTACACCTTC
NA,TRBJ2-3,few,TRBV18,CASSPSPQSTDTQYF,TGTGCCAGCTCACCAAGTCCCCAAAGCACAGATACGCAGTATTTT
TRBD1,TRBJ2-7,NA,TRBV20-1,CSALPGQGFDEQYF,TGCAGTGCCCTTCCCGGACAGGGTTTCGACGAGCAGTACTTC
NA,TRBJ2-1,NA,TRBV14,CASSPTWTGVVNEQFF,TGTGCCAGCAGCCCTACATGGACGGGAGTCGTGAATGAGCAGTTCTTC
NA,TRBJ2-5,many,TRBV5-1,CASSSQRTVGETQYF,TGCGCCAGCAGCTCCCAGAGGACAGTTGGCGAGACCCAGTACTTC
NA,TRBJ2-1,few,TRBV6-5,CASSSPGPGVSGNEQFF,TGTGCCAGCAGTTCCCCCGGCCCGGGAGTAAGTGGCAATGAGCAGTTCTTC
NA,TRBJ2-7,NA,TRBV6-2/TRBV6-3,CASSYSRGAYEQYF,TGTGCCAGCAGTTACTCGAGAGGTGCATACGAGCAGTACTTC
TRBD2,TRBJ2-2,NA,TRBV6-5,CASSPALAETNTGELFF,TGTGCCAGCAGCCCTGCACTAGCGGAGACTAACACCGGGGAGCTGTTTTTT
NA,TRBJ2-7,few,TRBV27,CASSFGRNSYEQYF,TGTGCCAGCAGTTTTGGGCGGAACTCCTACGAGCAGTACTTC
TRBD2,TRBJ2-3,NA,TRBV12-3/TRBV12-4,CASSHIGREGTDTQYF,TGTGCCAGCAGCCATATAGGGCGGGAGGGCACAGATACGCAGTATTTT
TRBD1,TRBJ2-3,NA,TRBV5-1,CASSLQGEGSDTQYF,TGCGCCAGCAGCTTACAGGGGGAAGGGTCAGATACGCAGTATTTT
TRBD1,TRBJ2-4,few,TRBV7-2,CASSFGQGENIQYF,TGTGCCAGCAGCTTCGGACAGGGGGAAAACATTCAGTACTTC
TRBD2,TRBJ2-7,NA,TRBV4-1,CASSHSQGGRIYEQYF,TGCGCCAGCAGCCACTCCCAGGGCGGGAGAATTTACGAGCAGTACTTC
NA,TRBJ1-1,few,TRBV4-1,CASSQEERGGVAFF,TGCGCCAGCAGCCAAGAGGAAAGGGGCGGAGTAGCTTTCTTT
NA,TRBJ2-2,few,TRBV4-1,CASSQVQGERSNTGELFF,TGCGCCAGCAGCCAAGTTCAGGGTGAGCGGTCGAACACCGGGGAGCTGTTTTTT
TRBD1,TRBJ1-4,many,TRBV2,CASSRDRAEKLFF,TGTGCCAGCAGTCGGGACAGGGCTGAAAAACTGTTTTTT
NA,TRBJ1-1,NA,TRBV3-1,CASSQDSRTEAFF,TGTGCCAGCAGCCAAGACAGTAGGACTGAAGCTTTCTTT
TRBD1,TRBJ1-2,many,TRBV7-9,CASSLEGTGGSFYGYTF,TGTGCCAGCAGCTTAGAAGGGACAGGGGGCTCCTTCTATGGCTACACCTTC
NA,TRBJ2-2,NA,TRBV7-3,CASSLVMGELFF,TGTGCCAGCAGCTTGGTGATGGGAGAGCTGTTTTTT
TRBD1,TRBJ1-2,many,TRBV29-1,CSVPTQDRGDGYTF,TGCAGCGTTCCCACCCAGGACAGGGGGGATGGCTACACCTTC
NA,TRBJ1-6,few,TRBV4-3,CASSRRGEESPLHF,TGCGCCAGCAGCCGCAGGGGTGAGGAGTCACCCCTCCACTTT
NA,TRBJ2-4,NA,TRBV5-6,CASSTGRIQYF,TGTGCCAGCAGCACCGGCCGCATTCAGTACTTC
TRBD1,TRBJ1-4,few,TRBV20-1,CSATGQAMGEKLFF,TGCAGTGCTACGGGACAGGCAATGGGGGAAAAACTGTTTTTT
TRBD1,TRBJ2-5,NA,TRBV6-5,CASSRQTGRETQYF,TGTGCCAGCAGCCGACAGACAGGGCGTGAGACCCAGTACTTC
TRBD2,TRBJ2-7,NA,TRBV6-5,CASSYGGGSNEQYF,TGTGCCAGCAGTTACGGGGGAGGGAGCAACGAGCAGTACTTC
TRBD2,TRBJ2-3,NA,TRBV5-4,CAGRTSGGAGADTQYF,TGTGCCGGACGGACTAGCGGGGGGGCCGGAGCAGATACGCAGTATTTT
NA,TRBJ2-7,few,TRBV6-6,CASALGESVDEQYF,TGTGCCAGCGCTCTTGGGGAGAGTGTCGACGAGCAGTACTTC
TRBD2,TRBJ2-3,many,TRBV7-2,CASRSAGGPNTQYF,TGTGCCAGCAGGTCAGCGGGAGGGCCGAATACGCAGTATTTT
NA,TRBJ1-1,many,TRBV3-1,CASSQTERPFTEAFF,TGTGCCAGCAGCCAGACTGAAAGGCCCTTCACTGAAGCTTTCTTT
NA,TRBJ1-1,NA,TRBV7-9,CASRPRGVTEAFF,TGTGCCAGCAGACCCCGAGGGGTCACTGAAGCTTTCTTT
TRBD2,TRBJ2-3,NA,TRBV9,CASSVASTSGRATDTQYF,TGTGCCAGCAGCGTCGCCTCGACTAGCGGGAGAGCAACAGATACGCAGTATTTT
NA,TRBJ2-1,few,TRBV24-1,CATSDTGPSYNEQFF,TGTGCCACCAGTGACACAGGCCCTTCCTACAATGAGCAGTTCTTC
NA,TRBJ2-3,many,TRBV5-5,CASSLQGGTDTQYF,TGTGCCAGCAGCTTACAGGGAGGGACAGATACGCAGTATTTT
NA,TRBJ2-7,NA,TRBV6-5,CASSALPGPIAYEQYF,TGTGCCAGCAGTGCGCTGCCGGGACCTATTGCCTACGAGCAGTACTTC
TRBD2,TRBJ2-1,few,TRBV12-3/TRBV12-4,CASSPTSGGYNEQFF,TGTGCCAGCAGCCCAACTAGCGGGGGGTACAATGAGCAGTTCTTC
NA,TRBJ1-1,many,TRBV18,CASSPLARTGLRWSDTEAFF,TGTGCCAGCTCACCACTAGCCCGAACGGGACTTCGGTGGTCGGACACTGAAGCTTTCTTT
NA,TRBJ2-3,NA,TRBV5-1,CASSLGGTASTDTQYF,TGCGCCAGCAGCTTGGGCGGGACAGCTAGCACAGATACGCAGTATTTT
NA,TRBJ2-2,many,TRBV7-2,CASSLVSRRGELFF,TGTGCCAGCAGCTTAGTATCGAGACGCGGGGAGCTGTTTTTT
NA,TRBJ2-5,NA,TRBV7-3,CASSLSEQETQYF,TGTGCCAGCAGCTTATCAGAACAAGAGACCCAGTACTTC
NA,TRBJ1-5,NA,TRBV27,CASSYGPNNQPQHF,TGTGCCAGCAGTTATGGACCGAACAATCAGCCCCAGCATTTT
TRBD1,TRBJ1-4,NA,TRBV29-1,CSAGDRGLYNEKLFF,TGCAGCGCCGGGGACAGGGGGCTATATAATGAAAAACTGTTTTTT
TRBD1,TRBJ1-5,few,TRBV27,CASSSGQGDQPQHF,TGTGCCAGCAGTTCCGGACAGGGGGATCAGCCCCAGCATTTT
TRBD1,TRBJ1-2,many,TRBV7-8,CASSTGTGHYGYTF,TGTGCCAGCAGCACCGGGACAGGGCATTACGGCTACACCTTC
TRBD1,TRBJ2-7,few,TRBV5-1,CASSSTGEKQYF,TGCGCCAGCAGCAGCACAGGGGAGAAGCAGTACTTC
NA,TRBJ2-5,many,TRBV5-6,CASSSYGPIQETQYF,TGTGCCAGCAGCTCCTACGGACCTATTCAAGAGACCCAGTACTTC
TRBD2,TRBJ2-5,few,TRBV12-3/TRBV12-4,CASSSTSGRETQYF,TGTGCCAGCAGTTCGACTAGCGGGAGGGAGACCCAGTACTTC